Listed here are 27 T cell receptor beta chains from one sample, sequenced in a study of Ad26.COV2.S vaccination and SARS-CoV-2 variants. Here immunoSEQ multiplex PCR was the method, and the copy in TCRdb shows in-frame clones only, minus some. The sample holds about 420,000 clones; approximately 88% are singletons and the top ten take 3.5% to 4%. The treatment: some 19 received Ad26.COV2.S at low or high dose, single or two shots; 5 received placebo; per-sample allocation not given. Day 63 after the first vaccine or placebo injection was the time point for sampling. The specimen was peripheral blood, collected in a trial of Ad26.COV2.S vaccine versus placebo. The receptors shown here come from a person aged 18-65 years who received the Ad26.COV2.S COVID-19 vaccine or a placebo.

The chain carries TRBV2 and TRBJ1-2; 9 nucleotides match TRBD1. J was trimmed by 10 bases and V by 6 bases; bases with no gene match: 12. The CDR3 runs to 14 residues. CDR1 SNHLY and CDR2 FYNNEI come from the germline V gene. The DNA of the CDR3 is TGTGCCAGCAGCGCCTCTCGACAGGGGGACTCCTACACCTTC. Residues: CASSASRQGDSYTF.

CDR3 DNA sequence: TGTGCCAGCAGAAACGGGCGGCAGAGGAACACTGAAGCTTTCTTT. Protein sequence: CASRNGRQRNTEAFF. The rearrangement uses TRBV6-5 and TRBJ1-1; unclear D gene. V was trimmed by 6 bases and J by 1 base, leaving 15 bases between them. The CDR3 is 15 residues long. Germline CDR1 is MNHEY and CDR2 is SVGAGI.

In nucleotides, the CDR3 is TGTGCCAGCAGCTTGGCTACCTCCTACGAGCAGTACTTC. Translation: CASSLATSYEQYF. V usage is TRBV5-4 and J usage is TRBJ2-7; D ambiguous. The CDR3 has 13 residues. Germline loops: CDR1 SGHNT, CDR2 YYREEE (reference sequence). V was pared by 0 bases and J by 0 bases, with 4 bases between.

This chain joins TRBV7-2 and TRBJ1-1; D gene ambiguous. Germline CDR1 reads SGHTA; CDR2 reads FQGNSA. V was shortened by 2 bases and J by 2 bases, with 9 bases between the two germline ends. This CDR3 has 14 residues. The CDR3 is CASSLPPQNTEAFF. The CDR3 coding sequence is TGTGCCAGCAGCTTACCGCCACAAAACACTGAAGCTTTCTTT.

This clone turned up a few times. The V and J genes are TRBV6-2 or TRBV6-3 and TRBJ2-5, with 9 nucleotides matching TRBD2. CDR1 is MNHEY and CDR2 is SVGEGT in the germline V gene. The V and J ends lost 1 base and 1 base, in that order; junction bases with no gene match: 1. This CDR3 has 15 residues. DNA of the CDR3: TGTGCCAGCAGTTACTGGCGGGGGGGCCAAGAGACCCAGTACTTC. This gives the protein CASSYWRGGQETQYF.

V and J are TRBV19 and TRBJ1-1; 11 nucleotides match TRBD1. Germline V gene lookup returns CDR1 LNHDA and CDR2 SQIVND (reference sequence). V shed 6 bases and J 8 bases; nucleotides not matched to a gene: 5. The CDR3 contains 13 residues. In nucleotides, the CDR3 is TGTGCCAGTAGAACTGGGACAGGGGGAGAAGCTTTCTTT. Protein product: CASRTGTGGEAFF.

The rearrangement joins TRBV24-1 to TRBJ2-5, with D unresolved. The CDR3 totals 17 residues. CDR1 is KGHDR, CDR2 SFDVKD, per germline. With 0 bases removed from V and 4 bases from J, the gap between germline ends came to 17 bases. The CDR3 spells CATSDLQHGFSRETQYF. DNA of the CDR3: TGTGCCACCAGTGATTTGCAACATGGGTTCTCCCGAGAGACCCAGTACTTC.

The chain employs TRBV9 and TRBJ2-3, with TRBD2 matching over 10 bases. The germline V gene has CDR1 SGDLS and CDR2 YYNGEE. The V gene end was trimmed by 3 bases and the J gene end by 1 base; junction bases not matched to a gene: 5. The CDR3 spans 16 residues. The CDR3: CASSGPTSGGTDTQYF. The CDR3 DNA is TGTGCCAGCAGCGGCCCTACTAGCGGGGGCACAGATACGCAGTATTTT.

The chain combines TRBV7-3 with TRBJ1-6; 10 bases agree with TRBD1. CDR1 and CDR2 from the germline V gene are SGHTA and FQGTGA. The junction had 0 bases not matched to a gene; V was cut back by 2 bases and J by 8 bases. This CDR3 is built from 14 residues. CDR3 DNA: TGTGCCAGCAGCTTAGGGACAGGGGATTCACCCCTCCACTTT. This gives the protein CASSLGTGDSPLHF.

This clone occurred a few times. V usage is TRBV4-3 and J usage is TRBJ2-1; 9 positions match TRBD2. The CDR3 totals 16 residues. In germline, CDR1 is LGHNA, CDR2 YSLEER. After removal of 0 bases from V and 8 bases from J, the junction contained 8 bases not matched to a gene. The chain's CDR3 is CASSQESRGGLYEQFF. CDR3 DNA sequence: TGCGCCAGCAGCCAAGAATCGCGGGGGGGCCTGTATGAGCAGTTCTTC.

The chain recombines TRBV11-2 with TRBJ2-7; D is unresolved. This CDR3 comprises 13 residues. V lost 3 bases and J 5 bases, leaving 11 bases between the germline ends. CDR1 SGHAT and CDR2 FQNNGV come from the germline V gene. The CDR3 here is CASSFPAADEQYF. The DNA for the CDR3 is TGTGCCAGCAGCTTTCCGGCCGCCGACGAGCAGTACTTC.

The chain combines TRBV29-1 with TRBJ1-2, with no clear D. The CDR3 has 12 residues. Germline CDR1 reads SQVTM; CDR2 reads ANQGSEA. The ends were cut back, 6 bases at V and 0 bases at J, with 8 bases in the middle. CDR3 residues: CSVSNPNYGYTF. CDR3 sequence (DNA): TGCAGCGTATCGAATCCTAACTATGGCTACACCTTC.

This rearrangement joins TRBV6-2 or TRBV6-3 to TRBJ2-7, with 8 bases lining up with TRBD1. V gave up 0 bases and J gave up 6 bases; unmatched junction bases: 4. In germline, CDR1 is MNHEY, CDR2 SVGEGT. The CDR3 runs 14 residues. The CDR3 is CASSYSRGQGEQYF. CDR3 in DNA: TGTGCCAGCAGTTACTCCAGGGGGCAAGGCGAGCAGTACTTC.

V and J are TRBV10-3 and TRBJ1-6; 9 positions agree with TRBD1. This CDR3 has 13 amino acids. V lost 10 bases, J lost 7 bases, and 5 bases stayed unmatched. Germline assignment: CDR1 ENHRY and CDR2 SYGVKD. The CDR3 sequence is CASDGTGNSPLHF. In nucleotides, the CDR3 is TGTGCCAGTGACGGGACAGGGAATTCACCCCTCCACTTT.

The chain is built from TRBV20-1 and TRBJ1-1; D is unclear. In germline, CDR1 is DFQATT, CDR2 SNEGSKA (reference sequence). Trimming took off 2 bases at V and 10 bases at J, with 11 bases between the two ends. This CDR3 contains 11 residues. CDR3 sequence (DNA): TGCAGTGCTAGACCCGGGGAGATAGCTTTCTTT. This sequence encodes CSARPGEIAFF.

This clone was found once. The chain uses TRBV20-1 and TRBJ1-6; D remains ambiguous. The CDR3 runs to 11 residues. Between the trimmed V and J ends, which lost 2 bases and 8 bases, there was a span of 4 bases. Germline V gives CDR1 DFQATT, CDR2 SNEGSKA (reference sequence). The CDR3 region is CSARMDSPLHF. The CDR3 coding sequence is TGCAGTGCTAGAATGGATTCACCCCTCCACTTT.

V gene TRBV12-3 or TRBV12-4 combines with J gene TRBJ2-7; the D gene is possibly TRBD2 (5 bases). V was cut by 2 bases and J by 5 bases, with 7 bases left in between. The CDR3 is 12 residues long. This CDR3 is CASSLYGDEQYF. DNA of the CDR3: TGTGCCAGCAGTTTATACGGGGACGAGCAGTACTTC.

The chain couples TRBV27 to TRBJ2-1; D uncertain. CDR1 is MNHEY, CDR2 SMNVEV, per germline (reference sequence). Trimming removed 2 bases from V and 7 bases from J, with 3 bases in between. The CDR3 spans 11 residues. The CDR3 loop reads CASSLANEQFF. The CDR3, as DNA: TGTGCCAGCAGTTTAGCAAATGAGCAGTTCTTC.

The chain recombines TRBV5-1 with TRBJ1-1; D gene uncertain. The CDR3 contains 14 residues. The V end was cut by 0 bases, the J end by 2 bases, with 8 bases between. CDR1 is SGHRS, CDR2 YFSETQ, per germline. The DNA for the CDR3 is TGCGCCAGCAGCTTGGGACTTCAAAACACTGAAGCTTTCTTT. This gives the protein CASSLGLQNTEAFF. Full variable domain (missing parts from reference TRBV5-1 and TRBJ1-1): KAGVTQTPRYLIKTRGQQVTLSCSPISGHRSVSWYQQTPGQGLQFLFEYFSETQRNKGNFPGRFSGRQFSNSRSEMNVSTLELGDSALYLCASSLGLQNTEAFFGQGTRLTVV.

The V and J genes are TRBV10-2 and TRBJ2-7; D gene ambiguous. Trimming removed 5 bases from V and 0 bases from J, with 2 bases in between. The germline CDR1 and CDR2 sequences are WSHSY and SAAADI. The CDR3 extends over 11 amino acids. The CDR3: CASSISYEQYF. CDR3 coding DNA: TGCGCCAGCAGTATCTCCTACGAGCAGTACTTC.

This clone was seen many times. The chain carries TRBV7-9 and TRBJ1-2, with unresolved D. V was pared by 3 bases and J by 6 bases, with 11 bases between. The germline CDR1 and CDR2 sequences are SEHNR and FQNEAQ (reference sequence). This CDR3 region has 13 residues. The CDR3 DNA reads as TGTGCCAGCAGCTTCCGGACCGGGGATGGCTACACCTTC. Translation gives CASSFRTGDGYTF.

The chain carries TRBV7-9 and TRBJ2-1; 14 bases are a match to TRBD2. The CDR3 runs 15 residues. Trimming removed 5 bases from V and 10 bases from J; junction bases left unmatched: 7. Germline assignment: CDR1 SEHNR and CDR2 FQNEAQ (reference sequence). CDR3 DNA sequence: TGTGCCAGCAGCGCGGGACTAGCGGGGGTTCGGGAGCAGTTCTTC. Translating gives CASSAGLAGVREQFF.

Remarks on this clone: This sample also contains other DNA sequences that code for the same CDR3. The V and J genes are TRBV11-1 and TRBJ2-6; D gene ambiguous. The germline gives CDR1 SGHAT, CDR2 FQDESV (reference sequence). The ends were cut back, 1 base at V and 0 bases at J, with 4 bases in the middle. CDR3 length: 15 amino acids. DNA for the CDR3: TGTGCCAGCAGCTTAGGGGGCTCTGGGGCCAACGTCCTGACTTTC. It is translated as CASSLGGSGANVLTF.

V usage is TRBV19 and J usage is TRBJ1-1; tentative D call: TRBD1 (5 bases). The CDR3 length is 14 residues. Trimming cost V 3 bases and J 7 bases, with 15 bases left between them. Per germline, CDR1 LNHDA and CDR2 SQIVND (reference sequence). CDR3 DNA: TGTGCCAGTAGTATGATGGGACGATCGATTGAAGCTTTCTTT. This encodes CASSMMGRSIEAFF.

The rearrangement joins TRBV19 to TRBJ1-5, with a weak D call TRBD1 (5 bases). In germline, CDR1 is LNHDA, CDR2 SQIVND (reference sequence). The V and J ends lost 6 bases and 2 bases respectively, with 14 bases between them. The CDR3 length is 15 residues. The CDR3 DNA reads TGTGCCAGTAGCGAAGGCAGGGAGGGCAATCAGCCCCAGCATTTT. Protein product: CASSEGREGNQPQHF.

To note about this clone: The same CDR3 also results from other DNA sequences found in this sample. The chain is built from TRBV19 and TRBJ2-5; possibly TRBD1 for D (5 bases). V was shortened by 0 bases and J by 5 bases, with 7 bases between the two germline ends. The CDR3 is made up of 13 amino acids. In germline, CDR1 is LNHDA, CDR2 SQIVND (reference sequence). The CDR3 nucleotides read TGTGCCAGTAGTATAGATCAGGGCGAGACCCAGTACTTC. It specifies CASSIDQGETQYF.

The rearrangement uses TRBV7-3 and TRBJ1-1; D uncertain. V dropped 2 bases and J dropped 0 bases, with 10 bases sitting between them. The CDR3 loop spans 15 amino acids. CDR1 and CDR2 from the germline V gene are SGHTA and FQGTGA. The CDR3 nucleotides read TGTGCCAGCAGCTTAGGGTCAACCCTGAACACTGAAGCTTTCTTT. This encodes CASSLGSTLNTEAFF.